Listed below are T cell receptor beta chains from one sample, sequenced in a study of T cells in Graves' hyperthyroidism and ophthalmopathy. Via MiXCR, TCRdb re-called the multiplex PCR reads, giving one row per CDR3 protein. Counted here are roughly 560,000 distinct CDR3 sequences, around 15% occurring once; the ten biggest clones make up over 3.5%. Specimen: blood. These receptor sequences come from a woman aged 40 to 50 with Graves' ophthalmopathy. Each CDR3 is given with its conserved first and last residue. The D gene is left open where the match is weak. For some rows the clone size is stated as once, few or many, or as a class when expanded; others skip it.

CDR3aa	CDR3nt	v_gene	abundance	j_gene	d_gene
CSARAGETQYF	TGCAGTGCTAGGGCGGGTGAGACCCAGTACTTC	TRBV20-1	many	TRBJ2-5	-
CASTRGLESTDTQYF	TGTGCCAGCACCCGAGGGCTAGAGAGCACAGATACGCAGTATTTT	TRBV11-1	few	TRBJ2-3	-
CATSGGQETQYF	TGTGCCACCTCGGGAGGCCAAGAGACCCAGTACTTC	TRBV28	many	TRBJ2-5	TRBD2
CASSYPDRGNTEAFF	TGTGCCAGCAGCTACCCGGACCGTGGGAACACTGAAGCTTTCTTT	TRBV7-9	many	TRBJ1-1	-
CASSVWLNTEAFF	TGTGCCAGCAGCGTCTGGTTGAACACTGAAGCTTTCTTT	TRBV9	many	TRBJ1-1	-
CASKGQLNTEAFF	TGTGCCAGCAAAGGACAGCTGAACACTGAAGCTTTCTTT	TRBV6-2/TRBV6-3	many	TRBJ1-1	-
CASEDRTNTEAFF	TGTGCCAGCGAGGACAGGACGAACACTGAAGCTTTCTTT	TRBV19	-	TRBJ1-1	TRBD1
CASTPVIALYEQYF	TGTGCCAGCACCCCGGTCATAGCACTCTACGAGCAGTACTTC	TRBV28	-	TRBJ2-7	-
CASSGTGAFHNSPLHF	TGTGCCAGCAGTGGGACAGGAGCCTTTCATAATTCACCCCTCCACTTT	TRBV6-1	many	TRBJ1-6	TRBD1
CASGDYPRGGQETQYF	TGTGCTAGTGGCGATTACCCCCGAGGAGGGCAAGAGACCCAGTACTTC	TRBV12-5	few	TRBJ2-5	-
CASAPGTARGEQYF	TGTGCCAGCGCACCAGGAACCGCCCGAGGCGAGCAGTACTTC	TRBV27	-	TRBJ2-7	-
CASSLDLTIAFF	TGTGCCAGCAGCTTAGACCTCACGATAGCTTTCTTT	TRBV11-2	once	TRBJ1-1	-
CASSPPGQQETQYF	TGTGCCAGCAGTCCCCCCGGGCAGCAAGAGACCCAGTACTTC	TRBV18	many	TRBJ2-5	-
CASRLASGNTIYF	TGTGCCAGCAGACTAGCGTCTGGAAACACCATATATTTT	TRBV11-2	many	TRBJ1-3	-
CASSPGERETQYF	TGTGCCAGCTCACCCGGGGAGCGGGAGACCCAGTACTTC	TRBV18	many	TRBJ2-5	-
CASSFPGAGGSEQYF	TGTGCCAGCAGTTTTCCCGGCGCGGGAGGGAGCGAGCAGTACTTC	TRBV12-3/TRBV12-4	few	TRBJ2-7	TRBD2
CASSPSLMGVFSTGELFF	TGTGCCAGCAGTCCATCGCTCATGGGCGTGTTCAGCACCGGGGAGCTGTTTTTT	TRBV12-3/TRBV12-4	many	TRBJ2-2	-
CASSLESGPGNTEAFF	TGCGCCAGCAGCTTGGAGTCAGGGCCAGGGAACACTGAAGCTTTCTTT	TRBV5-1	many	TRBJ1-1	-
CASSLSVSETQYF	TGTGCCAGCAGCTTATCCGTCAGTGAGACCCAGTACTTC	TRBV7-8	many	TRBJ2-5	-
CASSYATAHYGYTF	TGTGCCAGCAGTTACGCGACAGCCCACTATGGCTACACCTTC	TRBV6-5	many	TRBJ1-2	-
CSVEKGLAGETQYF	TGCAGCGTTGAAAAGGGGCTAGCGGGGGAGACCCAGTACTTC	TRBV29-1	-	TRBJ2-5	TRBD2
CASILGTGSNTGELFF	TGTGCCAGCATATTGGGGACAGGGTCAAACACCGGGGAGCTGTTTTTT	TRBV12-3/TRBV12-4	many	TRBJ2-2	TRBD1
CASSSPQREGKYEQYF	TGTGCCAGCAGCTCACCTCAGCGGGAGGGGAAATACGAGCAGTACTTC	TRBV6-1	many	TRBJ2-7	TRBD2
CASADHQGRTFYNSPLHF	TGTGCCAGCGCCGATCATCAGGGCCGGACCTTCTATAATTCACCCCTCCACTTT	TRBV6-2/TRBV6-3	-	TRBJ1-6	-